These T cell receptor beta chains were read from a single sample in a study of blood T cell repertoires in COVID-19. This table comes from immunoSEQ multiplex PCR, and its TCRdb copy is limited to in-frame clones, with some not included. This table has fewer than 120,000 clones, roughly 87% appearing once. The sequenced sample was peripheral blood. These receptors all come from a human donor in a cohort sampled during active COVID-19. The CDR3 runs from the conserved cysteine through the conserved F or W. The D gene is left open where the match is weak. The size field is filled for only some rows; it gives once, few, many or a size class.

j_call d_call clone_size v_call cdr3_nt cdr3_aa
TRBJ1-5 NA once TRBV3-1/TRBV3-2 TGTGCCAGCAGCCAAGAAGATATGGGACACGACCTCCCGGGCAATCAGCCCCAGCATTTT CASSQEDMGHDLPGNQPQHF
TRBJ1-1 NA NA TRBV10-3 TGTGCCATCAGTGAACAGGGCAACACTGAAGCTTTCTTT CAISEQGNTEAFF
TRBJ1-5 TRBD1 few TRBV2 TGTGCCAGCAGAGAGGACAGGGTTCAGCCCCAGCATTTT CASREDRVQPQHF
TRBJ1-1 NA NA TRBV5-4 TGTGCCAGCAGCTTTACAGGGATGAACACTGAAGCTTTCTTT CASSFTGMNTEAFF
TRBJ1-5 TRBD1 NA TRBV6-1 TGTGCCAGCAGTGAATTGCAGGGGGGTCTTCAGAATCAGCCCCAGCATTTT CASSELQGGLQNQPQHF
TRBJ2-1 NA NA TRBV27 TGTGCCAGCAGTCCTGACAGTCTGGGATACAATGAGCAGTTCTTC CASSPDSLGYNEQFF
TRBJ1-4 TRBD1 NA TRBV9 TGTGCCAGCAGCGTCCGGGACAGGCATAATGAAAAACTGTTTTTT CASSVRDRHNEKLFF
TRBJ1-5 NA NA TRBV7-9 TGTGCCAGCAGCTTAGATGAGGCGCCCCAGCATTTT CASSLDEAPQHF
TRBJ1-2 NA NA TRBV7-2 TGTGCCAGCAGCCCCAACGACAGAGTAGGGACCTTC CASSPNDRVGTF
TRBJ1-1 TRBD1 NA TRBV7-8 TGTGCCAGCAGCTCGGCAGGGGGCGTCACTGAAGCTTTCTTT CASSSAGGVTEAFF
TRBJ2-1 TRBD2 NA TRBV5-1 TGCGCCAGCAGCTCGGGACTAGCGGAGATCAATGAGCAGTTCTTC CASSSGLAEINEQFF
TRBJ2-5 NA NA TRBV21-1 TGTGCCAAACGGATAGCGGGAGCGGAAGAGACCCAGTACTTC CAKRIAGAEETQYF
TRBJ2-7 TRBD2 NA TRBV4-2 TGTGCCAGCAGCCAAGATCCGGCTAGCGGGGGAGGTCCGTACTTC CASSQDPASGGGPYF